The clone carrying this T cell receptor (beta chain) is medium-sized within its sample. V gave up 3 bases and J gave up 5 bases, with 7 bases separating them. CDR3 size: 13 residues. The germline CDR1 and CDR2 sequences are SGHTA and FQGTGA. The sample comes from a study of metastatic and nonmetastatic thyroid tumors. Patients had received no treatment of any kind before thyroid surgery. With MiXCR, TCRdb called clones anew from the PCR reads. The sample has some 9,900 clones; more than 25% are singletons. What was sequenced was tumor tissue. The chain has TRBV7-3 and TRBJ2-2; D not certain. This receptor was taken from a female donor with papillary thyroid cancer or a benign thyroid nodule (not recorded which). Some clones in this sample may be carry-over from other donors' samples. CDR3 residues: CASSFALTGELFF. The CDR3 DNA reads as TGTGCCAGCAGCTTCGCCTTAACCGGGGAGCTGTTTTTT.